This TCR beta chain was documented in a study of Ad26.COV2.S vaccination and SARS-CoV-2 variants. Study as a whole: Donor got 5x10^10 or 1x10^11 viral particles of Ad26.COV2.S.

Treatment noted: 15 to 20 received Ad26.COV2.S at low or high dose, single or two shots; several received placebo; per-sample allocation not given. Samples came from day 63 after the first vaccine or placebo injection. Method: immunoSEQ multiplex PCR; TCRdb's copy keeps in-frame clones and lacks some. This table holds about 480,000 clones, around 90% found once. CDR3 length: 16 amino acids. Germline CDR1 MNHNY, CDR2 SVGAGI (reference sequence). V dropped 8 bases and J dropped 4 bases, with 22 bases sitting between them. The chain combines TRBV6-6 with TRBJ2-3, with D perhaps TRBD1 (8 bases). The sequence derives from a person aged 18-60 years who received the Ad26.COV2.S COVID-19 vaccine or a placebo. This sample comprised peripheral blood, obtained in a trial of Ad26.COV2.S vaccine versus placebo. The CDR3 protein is CASSQGAGAGADTQYF. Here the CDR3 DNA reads TGTGCCAGCTCCCAGGGGGCGGGAGCTGGGGCAGATACGCAGTATTTT.